A single sample is the source of the 29 T cell receptor beta chains below, sequenced in a study of OX40 agonist ivuxolimab in advanced cancers. Only in-frame clones appear in the TCRdb table, and some are missing; sequencing was by immunoSEQ multiplex PCR. Here the sample spans some 80,000 clones, 85% being singletons. The sample in question was CD4+ or CD8+ T cells sorted from blood, obtained in a trial of the OX40 agonist ivuxolimab. The receptors come from an adult with an advanced solid tumor such as melanoma, head and neck, liver or kidney cancer.

In this sample, this clone turned up once. This chain joins TRBV6-5 and TRBJ2-1; TRBD1 matches at 10 bases. Germline values: CDR1 MNHEY, CDR2 SVGAGI. The V segment lost 5 bases and the J segment 8 bases; nucleotides outside the gene matches: 6. The CDR3 consists of 14 residues. The CDR3 region is CASSDRTGGHEQFF. CDR3 nucleotide sequence: TGTGCCAGCAGTGACCGGACAGGGGGACATGAGCAGTTCTTC.

The CDR3 coding sequence is TGTGCCAGCAGCGGAAGACAGGGGCCGAGCTCTGGAAACACCATATATTTT. This encodes CASSGRQGPSSGNTIYF. J is TRBJ1-3 and V is TRBV9; 8 bases fit TRBD1. The CDR3 has 17 residues. V shed 3 bases and J 0 bases; nucleotides not matched to a gene: 8. The germline V gene encodes CDR1 SGDLS and CDR2 YYNGEE.

The rearrangement uses TRBV4-2 and TRBJ1-4; 10 bases line up with TRBD1. After removal of 0 bases from V and 4 bases from J, the junction contained 8 bases not matched to a gene. CDR1 LGHNA and CDR2 YNFKEQ come from the germline V gene. The CDR3 has 18 residues. CDR3 bases: TGTGCCAGCAGCCAAGACCGACAGGGGGCAAGGAGTAATGAAAAACTGTTTTTT. It yields the protein CASSQDRQGARSNEKLFF.

A word on this clone: This sample includes further DNA sequences coding for the same CDR3. CDR3 residues: CASSGTGREDSPLHF. The CDR3 DNA follows: TGTGCCAGCAGTGGGACAGGGAGGGAAGATTCACCCCTCCACTTT. V is TRBV2 and J is TRBJ1-6; TRBD1 matches 8 bases. The CDR3 has 15 amino acids. Germline CDR1 reads SNHLY; CDR2 reads FYNNEI. V trimming: 4 bases; J trimming: 8 bases; junction bases outside the gene matches: 7. Combining the CDR3 with reference TRBV2 and TRBJ1-6 gives the whole variable domain EPEVTQTPSHQVTQMGQEVILRCVPISNHLYFYWYRQILGQKVEFLVSFYNNEISEKSEIFDDQFSVERPDGSNFTLKIRSTKLEDSAMYFCASSGTGREDSPLHFGNGTRLTVT.

The V and J genes are TRBV6-1 and TRBJ2-5, with 11 positions matching TRBD2. The CDR3 loop spans 16 amino acids. J was trimmed by 5 bases and V by 4 bases; bases with no gene match: 9. CDR1 and CDR2 (germline): MNHNS, SASEGT. The CDR3 sequence: CASSVGSGLAVETQYF. The CDR3, as DNA: TGTGCCAGCAGTGTAGGATCGGGACTAGCGGTTGAGACCCAGTACTTC.

This chain links TRBV5-4 with TRBJ1-2, with TRBD1 matching 10 bases. The CDR3 consists of 15 residues. Germline V CDR1 and CDR2: SGHNT, YYREEE (reference sequence). The V gene end was trimmed by 4 bases and the J gene end by 5 bases; junction bases not matched to a gene: 8. The CDR3 DNA reads as TGTGCCAGCAGCAAGGACAGGGGGACAGGGTATGGCTACACCTTC. As protein: CASSKDRGTGYGYTF.

The chain couples TRBV28 to TRBJ2-3, with TRBD2 identical over 12 bases. The CDR3 spans 16 residues. Losses at the gene ends were 7 bases for V and 4 bases for J; bases not matched to a gene: 9. Germline values: CDR1 MDHEN, CDR2 SYDVKM. CDR3 loop: CASTDPTSGGPDTQYF. In DNA form, the CDR3 reads TGTGCCAGCACCGACCCCACTAGCGGGGGGCCAGATACGCAGTATTTT.

This clone was counted a single time. The chain recombines TRBV4-2 with TRBJ2-7; a weak D match, TRBD2 (5 bases). Trimming left V 0 bases short and J 7 bases short, with 13 bases between. The CDR3 has 14 residues. Per the germline V gene, CDR1 is LGHNA and CDR2 is YNFKEQ. DNA of the CDR3: TGTGCCAGCAGCCAAGACGTCGGGGTACGAGAGCAGTACTTC. It codes for CASSQDVGVREQYF.

As DNA, the CDR3 is TGTGCCAGCAGTGACTGGAGCTTTGGCTACACCTTC. Translation: CASSDWSFGYTF. This chain connects TRBV6-1 to TRBJ1-2; unclear D gene. This CDR3 is 12 amino acids long. The germline CDR1 and CDR2 sequences are MNHNS and SASEGT. The V end lost 3 bases, the J end lost 7 bases, and 9 bases lay between the germline ends.

The chain joins TRBV5-1 to TRBJ2-1; 11 nucleotides align to TRBD1. V shed 3 bases and J 7 bases; nucleotides not matched to a gene: 6. Germline lookup yields CDR1 SGHRS and CDR2 YFSETQ. The CDR3 extends over 15 amino acids. CDR3: CASSSGQGARNEQFF. CDR3 coding DNA: TGCGCCAGCAGCTCTGGACAGGGGGCGCGGAATGAGCAGTTCTTC.

This sequence joins TRBV29-1 and TRBJ2-3, with D tentatively TRBD1 (6 bases). Deletions cut 6 bases from V and 6 bases from J, with 13 bases between. This CDR3 region has 12 residues. Germline loops: CDR1 SQVTM, CDR2 ANQGSEA. This CDR3 is CSVQGNKDTQYF. CDR3 DNA: TGCAGCGTACAGGGAAATAAGGATACGCAGTATTTT.

The chain recombines TRBV6-1 with TRBJ2-7; D remains ambiguous. CDR1 is MNHNS and CDR2 is SASEGT in the germline V gene. V lost 0 bases and J 0 bases, leaving 6 bases between the germline ends. The CDR3 is made up of 14 amino acids. In nucleotides, the CDR3 is TGTGCCAGCAGTGAAGCGGGTAGCTCCTACGAGCAGTACTTC. Translated: CASSEAGSSYEQYF.

V is TRBV28 and J is TRBJ1-2, with D possibly matching TRBD1 (5 bases). This CDR3 is built from 13 residues. The germline gives CDR1 MDHEN, CDR2 SYDVKM. The ends were cut back, 8 bases at V and 7 bases at J, with 17 bases in the middle. The CDR3 sequence: CASLERQGSGYTF. CDR3 bases: TGTGCCAGCCTTGAAAGGCAGGGCTCTGGCTACACCTTC.

The V call is TRBV28, the J call TRBJ1-3; no clear D gene. The germline gives CDR1 MDHEN, CDR2 SYDVKM. The CDR3 runs to 14 residues. CDR3 sequence: CASSTGNSGNTIYF. Written as DNA, the CDR3 is TGTGCTAGTTCGACGGGAAACTCTGGAAACACCATATATTTT.

V usage is TRBV7-8 and J usage is TRBJ2-1; the match to TRBD2 covers 13 bases. The V segment lost 4 bases and the J segment 1 base; nucleotides outside the gene matches: 10. The CDR3 is made up of 19 amino acids. CDR1 is SGHVS, CDR2 FQNEAQ, per germline. CDR3 bases: TGTGCCAGCAGCTCTGCGAGGACTAGCGGGGGCCCTTCCTACAATGAGCAGTTCTTC. Its protein product is CASSSARTSGGPSYNEQFF.

This chain links TRBV7-3 with TRBJ2-3, with 7 positions matching TRBD1. CDR3 length equals 15 residues. Trimming cost V 5 bases and J 6 bases; bases outside gene matches: 11. Looked up from germline, CDR1 is SGHTA and CDR2 is FQGTGA. The CDR3 spells CASSPTDRARDTQYF. CDR3 DNA sequence: TGTGCCAGCAGCCCAACCGACAGGGCGAGGGATACGCAGTATTTT.

The gene calls are TRBV7-3 and TRBJ2-3; 12 bases agree with TRBD2. Germline loops: CDR1 SGHTA, CDR2 FQGTGA. The junction had 4 bases not matched to a gene; V was cut back by 6 bases and J by 6 bases. The CDR3 runs 14 residues. This chain's CDR3 is CASRLAGGADTQYF. In DNA, the CDR3 is TGTGCCAGCAGACTAGCGGGGGGAGCGGATACGCAGTATTTT.

The count of this clone is one. The V gene is TRBV28, the J gene TRBJ1-1; D is perhaps TRBD1 (6 bases). V was clipped by 2 bases and J by 4 bases, with 14 bases between them. This CDR3 spans 15 amino acids. Per the germline V gene, CDR1 is MDHEN and CDR2 is SYDVKM. The CDR3 region is CASSLIGGEGTEAFF. CDR3 coding DNA: TGTGCCAGCAGTTTAATAGGGGGGGAGGGCACTGAAGCTTTCTTT.

About this clone: Other DNA sequences of this sample code for an identical CDR3. The V call is TRBV2, the J call TRBJ2-7; D ambiguous. The germline V gene encodes CDR1 SNHLY and CDR2 FYNNEI. The CDR3 is made up of 11 amino acids. The V gene lost 6 bases and the J gene lost 0 bases, with 3 bases spanning the gap. In DNA form, the CDR3 reads TGTGCCAGCAGCTACTCCTACGAGCAGTACTTC. It yields the protein CASSYSYEQYF.

The rearrangement joins TRBV18 to TRBJ2-5, with D tentatively TRBD1 (6 bases). The CDR3 covers 14 residues. The germline gives CDR1 KGHSH, CDR2 LQKENI. V dropped 3 bases and J dropped 3 bases, with 11 bases sitting between them. Here the CDR3 reads CASSPPGVEETQYF. The CDR3, as DNA: TGTGCCAGCTCACCTCCAGGGGTGGAAGAGACCCAGTACTTC.

J is TRBJ2-2 and V is TRBV5-1; TRBD2 aligns across 9 bases. The CDR3 has 15 amino acids. The V gene's germline CDR1 is SGHRS and CDR2 YFSETQ. The junction had 7 bases not matched to a gene; V was cut back by 4 bases and J by 6 bases. For the CDR3, the DNA is TGCGCCAGCAGCCGCGGGGGGGCCGTAGCCGGGGAGCTGTTTTTT. Translating it yields CASSRGGAVAGELFF.

The CDR3 nucleotides read TGTGCCAGCTCTCTCCGGGGCGGGGACACAGATACGCAGTATTTT. Amino acid sequence: CASSLRGGDTDTQYF. The V call is TRBV6-1, the J call TRBJ2-3, with D maybe TRBD2 (6 bases). With 8 bases removed from V and 2 bases from J, the gap between germline ends came to 17 bases. The germline gives CDR1 MNHNS, CDR2 SASEGT. The CDR3 contains 15 residues.

The chain has TRBV4-1 and TRBJ1-5, with D maybe TRBD1 (6 bases). CDR3 length equals 16 residues. Trimming took off 0 bases at V and 5 bases at J, with 14 bases between the two ends. Germline CDR1 MGHRA, CDR2 YSYEKL. The CDR3 sequence: CASSQEATGHHQPQHF. Written as DNA, the CDR3 is TGCGCCAGCAGCCAAGAGGCGACAGGACATCATCAGCCCCAGCATTTT.

This clone occurred a few times. The chain carries TRBV28 and TRBJ2-3, with D perhaps matching TRBD1 (6 bases). The CDR3 contains 16 residues. Germline V gene sequence: CDR1 MDHEN, CDR2 SYDVKM. Trimming stripped 4 bases from V and 2 bases from J, with 16 bases between. CDR3 sequence (DNA): TGTGCCAGCAGTTCGACAGGAACAGGGACCACAGATACGCAGTATTTT. This encodes CASSSTGTGTTDTQYF. Full variable domain (missing parts from reference TRBV28 and TRBJ2-3): DVKVTQSSRYLVKRTGEKVFLECVQDMDHENMFWYRQDPGLGLRLIYFSYDVKMKEKGDIPEGYSVSREKKERFSLILESASTNQTSMYLCASSSTGTGTTDTQYFGPGTRLTVL.

This rearrangement joins TRBV7-6 to TRBJ1-1, with D unresolved. Germline CDR1 SGHVS, CDR2 FNYEAQ. V lost 5 bases to trimming and J lost 6 bases, with 19 bases between them. This CDR3 comprises 15 residues. The DNA for the CDR3 is TGTGCCAGCAGCCGGTCAGGCGGGAGTGGGGCTGAAGCTTTCTTT. This translates into CASSRSGGSGAEAFF.

This sequence joins TRBV13 and TRBJ1-2; tentative D call: TRBD1 (6 bases). The CDR3 covers 15 residues. Germline lookup yields CDR1 PRHDT and CDR2 FYEKMQ (reference sequence). Trimming removed 5 bases from V and 4 bases from J, with 17 bases in between. CDR3 sequence reads: CASSADRGQLYGYTF. CDR3 DNA: TGTGCCAGCAGCGCGGACCGTGGACAGCTCTATGGCTACACCTTC.

Remarks on this clone: One junction end disagrees with the germline gene, perhaps due to a read error. The chain joins TRBV11-2 to TRBJ1-3, with D maybe TRBD1 (5 bases). CDR1 and CDR2 from the germline V gene are SGHAT and FQNNGV. The CDR3 has 13 amino acids. Written as DNA, the CDR3 is TGTGCCAGCAGCTTAGATTCTCAGGGTTCGGGCACATTT. Translated, it gives CASSLDSQGSGTF.

In its sample, this clone was seen a few times. J is TRBJ1-2 and V is TRBV5-1; TRBD1 aligns across 9 bases. V shed 3 bases, J shed 3 bases, and the junction held 3 bases outside the gene matches. This CDR3 contains 14 residues. The V gene's germline CDR1 is SGHRS and CDR2 YFSETQ. Here the CDR3 DNA reads TGCGCCAGCAGCTCCCGACAGGGGGACTATGGCTACACCTTC. Protein: CASSSRQGDYGYTF.

This CDR3 reads CASSLNGGNGETQYF. The CDR3 DNA is TGTGCCAGCAGCTTAAACGGCGGGAACGGAGAGACCCAGTACTTC. This chain links TRBV5-5 with TRBJ2-5, with D perhaps TRBD2 (6 bases). Looked up from germline, CDR1 is SGHKS and CDR2 is YYEKEE (reference sequence). The V and J ends lost 2 bases and 4 bases respectively, with 15 bases between them. The length of the CDR3 is 15 residues.